This T cell receptor beta chain originates from a study of a mutant IDH1 vaccine in newly diagnosed glioma. Turning to the study itself: Beginning 4-6 weeks after radiotherapy alone, or with temozolomide cycles, vaccination took place. Scheduled at week 35, visit V12 preceded visit V13, held at week 47.

Time point specified: week 35, safety follow-up. The vaccine gave 300 ug of a 20-mer mutant IDH1 peptide subcutaneously per dose. Eight vaccine doses were administered to patients at weeks 1, 3, 5, 7, 11, 15, 19 and 23. Germline V gives CDR1 SGHTA, CDR2 FQGNSA. The CDR3 contains 16 residues. With V trimmed by 5 bases and J by 0 bases, 10 bases remained unmatched. Sequencing used immunoSEQ multiplex PCR; TCRdb keeps in-frame clones, though not all of them. The sample includes roughly 50,000 clones, 65% to 85% of them seen just once. A remark on this clone: The target antigen is unknown.

This receptor was identified in a man in his forties or fifties with glioma. The sample in question was PBMCs, obtained from a glioma patient whose treatment included an IDH1 peptide vaccine. V and J are TRBV7-2 and TRBJ2-7; 7 nucleotides line up with TRBD1. CDR3 DNA: TGTGCCAGCAGCCCGGGTTCGGGACAGCTCTCCTACGAGCAGTACTTC. It translates to CASSPGSGQLSYEQYF.